This TCR beta chain is from a study of OX40 agonist ivuxolimab in advanced cancers. As for the study in general: The study enrolled dose-escalation patients with hepatocellular carcinoma, melanoma, renal cell or head and neck cancer.

Produced via immunoSEQ multiplex PCR; TCRdb's table is partial and in-frame only. The top ten clones hold 23% of a sample with 42,000 or so clones, about 79% of them seen once. The clonotype was recovered from an adult with an advanced solid tumor such as melanoma, head and neck, liver or kidney cancer. The sequencing here drew on CD4+ or CD8+ T cells sorted from blood, taken in a trial of the OX40 agonist ivuxolimab.

This chain's CDR3 is CASEAAGSYEQYF. Written as DNA, the CDR3 is TGTGCCAGCGAAGCGGCAGGTTCCTACGAGCAGTACTTC. The chain recombines TRBV6-1 with TRBJ2-7; D might be TRBD2 (5 bases). The CDR3 spans 13 residues. CDR1 MNHNS and CDR2 SASEGT come from the germline V gene. V lost 8 bases and J lost 1, with 12 bases in between.